This T cell receptor (beta chain) emerged from a study of blood T cell repertoires in COVID-19. Turning to the study itself: Whether acute or convalescent, the COVID-19 samples came from the United States, Italy and Spain. Nucleic acid was either cDNA or gDNA, and it came from T cells, B-cell-depleted T cells, or PBMCs.

Germline V gene sequence: CDR1 MNHEY, CDR2 SMNVEV (reference sequence). The CDR3 is made up of 15 amino acids. V shed 2 bases, J shed 6 bases, and the junction held 7 bases outside the gene matches. Seattle researchers signed up patients amid active infection and tracked them longitudinally. The authors' processing: Estimation of nucleated cell counts relied on the amplification of reference gene primers. The protocol was immunoSEQ multiplex PCR, while the TCRdb copy is restricted to in-frame clones and leaves out a portion. From that table come the V and J calls and clone size; the DNA was used to work out D and trimming. This sample has over 150,000 clones, with about 83% found just once.

The TCR was taken from a woman aged 60-70 years with COVID-19, enrolled during active disease. The sample comprised peripheral blood. The V call is TRBV27, the J call TRBJ2-1, with 7 nucleotides matching TRBD2. The CDR3 protein is CASSLGGRAFNEQFF. The CDR3 nucleotides are TGTGCCAGCAGTTTAGGAGGGAGGGCCTTCAATGAGCAGTTCTTC.